This T cell receptor beta chain is from a study of neoadjuvant nivolumab and ipilimumab in lung cancer. Study-level results: Blood richness before therapy tracked richness in tumors resected after neoadjuvant therapy.

V lost 7 bases and J 5 bases, leaving 11 bases between the germline ends. CDR3 size: 12 residues. From germline, CDR1 is MNHEY and CDR2 SVGAGI. Sequencing used immunoSEQ multiplex PCR; TCRdb keeps in-frame clones, though not all of them. The sample gives over 6,000 clones, roughly 84% of which show up once; about 5% is in the top ten. This clone was seen only a few times. Its specificity is not known. The chain has TRBV6-5 and TRBJ1-1; no definite D call. Here the sequenced sample was tumor tissue, taken after neoadjuvant nivolumab, alone or with ipilimumab, at or shortly before surgery. The sequence was collected from an adult with non-small cell lung cancer. CDR3 in DNA: TGTGCCAGCAAGGGCAGCCATACTGAAGCTTTCTTT. It is translated as CASKGSHTEAFF.